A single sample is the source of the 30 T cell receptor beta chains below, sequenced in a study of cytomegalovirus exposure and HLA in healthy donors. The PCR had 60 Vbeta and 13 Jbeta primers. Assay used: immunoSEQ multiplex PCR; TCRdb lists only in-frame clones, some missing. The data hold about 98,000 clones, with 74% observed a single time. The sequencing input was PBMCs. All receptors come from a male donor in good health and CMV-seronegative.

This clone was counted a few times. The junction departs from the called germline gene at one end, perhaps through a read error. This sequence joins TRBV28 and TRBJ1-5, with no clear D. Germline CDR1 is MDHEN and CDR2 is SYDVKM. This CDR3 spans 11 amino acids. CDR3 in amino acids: CSISSDQPQHF. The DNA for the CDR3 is TGTTCCATCAGTAGCGATCAGCCCCAGCATTTT. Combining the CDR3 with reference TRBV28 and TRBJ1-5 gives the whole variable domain DVKVTQSSRYLVKRTGEKVFLECVQDMDHENMFWYRQDPGLGLRLIYFSYDVKMKEKGDIPEGYSVSREKKERFSLILESASTNQTSMYLCSISSDQPQHFGDGTRLSIL.

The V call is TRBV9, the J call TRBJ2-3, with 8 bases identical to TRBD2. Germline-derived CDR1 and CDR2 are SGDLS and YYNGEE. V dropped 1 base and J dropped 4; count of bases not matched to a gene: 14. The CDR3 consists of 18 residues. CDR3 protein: CASSVTAGGDWYADTQYF. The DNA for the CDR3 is TGTGCCAGCAGCGTAACGGCGGGAGGTGATTGGTATGCAGATACGCAGTATTTT.

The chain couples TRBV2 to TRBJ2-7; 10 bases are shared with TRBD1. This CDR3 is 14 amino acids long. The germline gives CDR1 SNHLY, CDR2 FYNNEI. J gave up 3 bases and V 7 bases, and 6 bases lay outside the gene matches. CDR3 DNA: TGTGCCAGCACCCGGGACAGGGGTCACTACGAGCAGTACTTC. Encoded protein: CASTRDRGHYEQYF.

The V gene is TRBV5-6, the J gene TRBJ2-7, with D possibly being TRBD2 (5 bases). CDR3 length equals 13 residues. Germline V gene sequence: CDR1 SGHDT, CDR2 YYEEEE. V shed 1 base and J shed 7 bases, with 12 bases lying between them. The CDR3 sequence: CASSLPPSGEQYF. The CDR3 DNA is TGTGCCAGCAGCTTGCCACCTTCGGGGGAGCAGTACTTC.

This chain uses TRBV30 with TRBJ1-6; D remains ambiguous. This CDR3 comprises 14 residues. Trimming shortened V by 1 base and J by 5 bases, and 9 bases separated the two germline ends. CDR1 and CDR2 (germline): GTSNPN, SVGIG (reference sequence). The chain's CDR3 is CAWSGGQDNSPLHF. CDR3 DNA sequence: TGTGCCTGGAGTGGTGGTCAGGATAATTCACCCCTCCACTTT.

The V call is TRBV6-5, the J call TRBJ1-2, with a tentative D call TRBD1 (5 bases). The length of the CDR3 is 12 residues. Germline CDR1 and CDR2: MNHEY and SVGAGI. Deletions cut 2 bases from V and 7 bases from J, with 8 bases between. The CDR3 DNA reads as TGTGCCAGCAGTTACGCGGGGGGTGGCTACACCTTC. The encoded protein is CASSYAGGGYTF.

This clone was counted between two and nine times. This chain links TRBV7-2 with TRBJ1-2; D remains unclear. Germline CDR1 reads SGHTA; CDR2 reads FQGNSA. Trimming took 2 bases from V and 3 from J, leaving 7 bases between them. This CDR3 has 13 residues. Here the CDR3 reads CASSLSPDYGYTF. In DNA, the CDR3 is TGTGCCAGCAGCTTATCCCCGGACTATGGCTACACCTTC.

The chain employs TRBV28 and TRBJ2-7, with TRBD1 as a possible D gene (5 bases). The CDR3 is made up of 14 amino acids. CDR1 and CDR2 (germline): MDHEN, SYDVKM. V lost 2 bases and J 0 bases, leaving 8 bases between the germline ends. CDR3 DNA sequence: TGTGCCAGCAGTTTACGTCAGGGCTCCTACGAGCAGTACTTC. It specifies CASSLRQGSYEQYF.

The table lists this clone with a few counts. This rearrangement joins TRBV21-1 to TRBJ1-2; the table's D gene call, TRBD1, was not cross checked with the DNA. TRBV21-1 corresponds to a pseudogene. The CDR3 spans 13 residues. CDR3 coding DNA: TGTGCCAGCAGACCCAGGGGGGCCCCTCGCTACACCTTC. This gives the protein CASRPRGAPRYTF.

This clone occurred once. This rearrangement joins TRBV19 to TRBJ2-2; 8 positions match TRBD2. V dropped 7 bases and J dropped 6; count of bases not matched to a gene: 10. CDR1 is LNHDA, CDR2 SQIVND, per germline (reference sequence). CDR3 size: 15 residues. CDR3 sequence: CASTPSAGVSGELFF. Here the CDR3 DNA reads TGTGCCAGTACCCCTTCAGCGGGAGTGTCCGGGGAGCTGTTTTTT.

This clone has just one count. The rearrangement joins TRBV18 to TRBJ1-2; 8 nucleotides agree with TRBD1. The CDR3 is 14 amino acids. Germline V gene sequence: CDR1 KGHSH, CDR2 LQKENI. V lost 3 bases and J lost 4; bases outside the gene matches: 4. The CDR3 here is CASSPGQAVYGYTF. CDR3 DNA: TGTGCCAGCTCACCGGGACAGGCCGTCTATGGCTACACCTTC.

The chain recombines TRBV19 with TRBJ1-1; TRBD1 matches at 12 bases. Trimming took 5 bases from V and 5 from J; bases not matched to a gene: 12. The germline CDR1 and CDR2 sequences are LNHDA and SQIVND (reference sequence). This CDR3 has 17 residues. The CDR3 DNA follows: TGTGCCAGTAGTCGTGAGTACCGGGACAGGGGGCGAACTGAAGCTTTCTTT. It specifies CASSREYRDRGRTEAFF.

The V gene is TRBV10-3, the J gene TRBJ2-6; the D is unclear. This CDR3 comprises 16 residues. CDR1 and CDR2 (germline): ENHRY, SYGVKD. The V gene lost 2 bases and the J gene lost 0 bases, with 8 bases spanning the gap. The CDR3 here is CAISEEQNSGANVLTF. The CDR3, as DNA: TGTGCCATCAGTGAGGAACAGAACTCTGGGGCCAACGTCCTGACTTTC.

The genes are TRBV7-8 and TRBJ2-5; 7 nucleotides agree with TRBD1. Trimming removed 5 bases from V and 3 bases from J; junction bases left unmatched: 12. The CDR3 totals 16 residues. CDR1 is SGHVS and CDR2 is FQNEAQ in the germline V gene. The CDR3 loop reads CASSLLSGQIKETQYF. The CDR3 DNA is TGTGCCAGCAGCCTCCTATCGGGACAGATTAAAGAGACCCAGTACTTC.

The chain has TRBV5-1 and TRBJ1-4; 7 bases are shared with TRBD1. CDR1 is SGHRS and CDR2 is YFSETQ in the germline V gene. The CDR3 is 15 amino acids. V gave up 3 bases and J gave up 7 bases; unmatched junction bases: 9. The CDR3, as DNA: TGCGCCAGCAGCTCGTCACAGGGGATTGGTGAAAAACTGTTTTTT. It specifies CASSSSQGIGEKLFF.

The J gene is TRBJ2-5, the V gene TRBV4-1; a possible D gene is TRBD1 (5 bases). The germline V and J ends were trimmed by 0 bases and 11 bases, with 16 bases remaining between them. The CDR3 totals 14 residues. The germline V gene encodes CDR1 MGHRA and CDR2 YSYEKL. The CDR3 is CASSQELGPRRQYF. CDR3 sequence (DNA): TGCGCCAGCAGCCAAGAATTGGGGCCGCGGCGGCAGTACTTC.

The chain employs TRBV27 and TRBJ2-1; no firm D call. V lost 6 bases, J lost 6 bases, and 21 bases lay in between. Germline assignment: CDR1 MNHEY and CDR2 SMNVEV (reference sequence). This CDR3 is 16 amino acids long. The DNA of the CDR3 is TGTGCCAGCAGCAACAATGACGGCGGAGAAAGCAATGAGCAGTTCTTC. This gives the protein CASSNNDGGESNEQFF.

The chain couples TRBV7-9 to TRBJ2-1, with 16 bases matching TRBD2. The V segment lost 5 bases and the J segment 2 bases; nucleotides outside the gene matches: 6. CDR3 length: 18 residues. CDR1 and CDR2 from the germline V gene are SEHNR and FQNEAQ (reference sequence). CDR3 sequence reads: CASSEGTSGRAAYNEQFF. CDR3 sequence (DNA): TGTGCCAGCAGCGAAGGGACTAGCGGGAGGGCCGCCTACAATGAGCAGTTCTTC.

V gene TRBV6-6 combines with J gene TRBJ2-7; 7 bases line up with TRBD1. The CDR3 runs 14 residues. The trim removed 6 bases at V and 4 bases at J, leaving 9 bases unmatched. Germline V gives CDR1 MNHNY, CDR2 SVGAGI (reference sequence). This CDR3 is CASSNPDRVYEQYF. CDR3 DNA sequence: TGTGCCAGCAGCAACCCCGACAGGGTGTACGAGCAGTACTTC.

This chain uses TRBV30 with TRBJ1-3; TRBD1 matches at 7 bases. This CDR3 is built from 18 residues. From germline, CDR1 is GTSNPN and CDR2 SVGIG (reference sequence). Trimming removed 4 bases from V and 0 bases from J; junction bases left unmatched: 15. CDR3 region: CAWTAIGGQFFSGNTIYF. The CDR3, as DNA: TGTGCCTGGACCGCAATCGGGGGACAGTTTTTCTCTGGAAACACCATATATTTT.

The CDR3 DNA reads TGTGCCAGCAGGGGACGGGACACCTACGAGCAGTACTTC. Amino acid sequence: CASRGRDTYEQYF. The V gene is TRBV27, the J gene TRBJ2-7, with D maybe TRBD1 (6 bases). This CDR3 spans 13 amino acids. The V gene lost 6 bases and the J gene lost 2 bases, with 11 bases spanning the gap. The V gene's germline CDR1 is MNHEY and CDR2 SMNVEV (reference sequence).

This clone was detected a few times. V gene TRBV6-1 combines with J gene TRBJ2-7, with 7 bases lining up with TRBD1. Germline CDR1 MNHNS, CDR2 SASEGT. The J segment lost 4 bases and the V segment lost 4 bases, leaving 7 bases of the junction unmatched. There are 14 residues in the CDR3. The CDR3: CASSVGTGAYEQYF. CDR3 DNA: TGTGCCAGCAGTGTGGGAACAGGGGCGTACGAGCAGTACTTC.

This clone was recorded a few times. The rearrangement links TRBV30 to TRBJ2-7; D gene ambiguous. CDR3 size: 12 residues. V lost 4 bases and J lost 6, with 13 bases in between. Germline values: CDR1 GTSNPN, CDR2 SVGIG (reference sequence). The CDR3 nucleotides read TGTGCCTGGAACCGACTGAATTTCGAGCAGTACTTC. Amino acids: CAWNRLNFEQYF.

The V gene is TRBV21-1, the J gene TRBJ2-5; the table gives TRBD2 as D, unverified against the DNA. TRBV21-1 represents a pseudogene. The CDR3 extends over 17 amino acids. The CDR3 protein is CASTKCRGREGWETQYF. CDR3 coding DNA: TGTGCCAGCACCAAATGCAGGGGGCGGGAGGGTTGGGAGACCCAGTACTTC.

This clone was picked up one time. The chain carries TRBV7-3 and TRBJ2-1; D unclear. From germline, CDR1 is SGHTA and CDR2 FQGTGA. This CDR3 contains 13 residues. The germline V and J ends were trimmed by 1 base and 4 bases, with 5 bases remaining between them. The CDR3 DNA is TGTGCCAGCAGCTTAATGCGGTACAATGAGCAGTTCTTC. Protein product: CASSLMRYNEQFF.

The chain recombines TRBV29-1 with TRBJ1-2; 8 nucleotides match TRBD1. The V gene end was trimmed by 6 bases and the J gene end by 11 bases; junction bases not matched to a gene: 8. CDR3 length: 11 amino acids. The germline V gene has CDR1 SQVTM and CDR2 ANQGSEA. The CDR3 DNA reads TGCAGCGTCCGGGACAGGCGACGGTACACCTTC. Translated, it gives CSVRDRRRYTF.

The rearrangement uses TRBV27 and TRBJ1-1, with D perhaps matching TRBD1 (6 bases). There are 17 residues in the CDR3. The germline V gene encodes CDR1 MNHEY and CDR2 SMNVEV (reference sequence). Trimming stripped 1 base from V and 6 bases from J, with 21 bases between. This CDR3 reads CASSLLGGGSGGSEAFF. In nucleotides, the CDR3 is TGTGCCAGCAGTTTATTGGGGGGGGGCAGCGGAGGCTCTGAAGCTTTCTTT.

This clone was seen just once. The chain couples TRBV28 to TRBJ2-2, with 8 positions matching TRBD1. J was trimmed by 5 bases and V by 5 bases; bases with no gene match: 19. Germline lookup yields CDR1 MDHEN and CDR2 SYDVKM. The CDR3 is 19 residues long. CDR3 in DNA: TGTGCCAGCAGTCTTTGGATATACCAGGGGGCAAGAAGGACCGGGGAGCTGTTTTTT. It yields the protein CASSLWIYQGARRTGELFF.

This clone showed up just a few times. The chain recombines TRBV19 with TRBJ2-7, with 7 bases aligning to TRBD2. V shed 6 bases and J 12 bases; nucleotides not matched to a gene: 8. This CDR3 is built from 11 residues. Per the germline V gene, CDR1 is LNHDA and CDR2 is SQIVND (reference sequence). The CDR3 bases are TGTGCCAGTAGCCTCGGGACTACGGCGTACTTC. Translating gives CASSLGTTAYF.

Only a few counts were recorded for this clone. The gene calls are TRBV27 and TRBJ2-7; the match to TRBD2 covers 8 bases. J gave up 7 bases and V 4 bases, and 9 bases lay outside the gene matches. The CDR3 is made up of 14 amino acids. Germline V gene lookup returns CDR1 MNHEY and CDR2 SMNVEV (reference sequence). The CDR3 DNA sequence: TGTGCCAGCAGTTGGGGGACTAGTGACGGGGAGCAGTACTTC. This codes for CASSWGTSDGEQYF.